This T cell receptor (beta chain) was sequenced during a study of blood T cell repertoires in COVID-19. A few counts support this clone. Profiled with immunoSEQ multiplex PCR; TCRdb holds only in-frame clones, not every one. The sample carries fewer than 150,000 clones, around 78% recorded once. Trimming took 2 bases from V and 2 from J; bases not matched to a gene: 4. Germline CDR1 and CDR2: SGHTA and FQGNSA. The CDR3 covers 15 residues. The TCR comes from a human donor in a cohort sampled during active COVID-19. The chain has TRBV7-2 and TRBJ2-5; 8 bases match TRBD2. Specimen: peripheral blood. The CDR3 region is CASSLNGGGQETQYF. CDR3 DNA sequence: TGTGCCAGCAGCTTAAACGGGGGGGGTCAAGAGACCCAGTACTTC.